The 20 T cell receptor beta chains presented below share a single source sample, sequenced in a study of tumor-infiltrating lymphocytes in primary liver carcinoma. A primer in the constant region served to generate TCR beta cDNA from 450 to 600 ng of total RNA. A slightly modified ARM-PCR protocol with three nested multiplex PCR rounds produced these TCR beta libraries. Running 10 cycles apiece, the first two PCR rounds relied on TRBV1-TRBV30 forward primers together with a C-beta reverse primer. TCRdb re-called the multiplex PCR reads with MiXCR, one entry per CDR3 protein. The table includes about 120,000 distinct CDR3 sequences, under 70% detected once. Without any cell sorting, roughly 20-30 mg of bulk tissue yielded co-extracted RNA and DNA. The specimen sequenced was tumor-adjacent normal liver tissue. All receptors come from a woman aged 60-75 years with primary liver carcinoma and hepatitis B virus infection.

Regarding this clonotype: One end of the junction does not line up with germline, which may come from a read error. This chain connects TRBV11-2 to TRBJ2-3, with D perhaps TRBD2 (7 bases). The CDR3 runs 15 residues. Germline lookup yields CDR1 SGHAT and CDR2 FQNNGV. The CDR3 coding sequence is TGTGCCTGCAGCTTGCTGGGGGGGGGCGCAGGTACGCAGTATTTT. Its protein is CACSLLGGGAGTQYF. The full variable domain, rest sourced from reference TRBV11-2 and TRBJ2-3, is EAGVAQSPRYKIIEKRQSVAFWCNPISGHATLYWYQQILGQGPKLLIQFQNNGVVDDSQLPKDRFSAERLKGVDSTLKIQPAKLEDSAVYLCACSLLGGGAGTQYFGPGTRLTVL.

As to this clonotype: This may come from a read error, since a much larger clone is one base off. This chain uses TRBV14 with TRBJ1-4; no definite D call. The CDR3 totals 13 residues. The germline V gene has CDR1 SGHDN and CDR2 FVKESK. CDR3 coding DNA: TGTGCCAGCGTCATAGAAAATAATGAAAGACTGTTTTTT. As protein: CASVIENNERLFF.

Comments on this clonotype: At one end the junction does not follow the germline gene, possibly because of a read error. The chain is built from TRBV7-9 and TRBJ1-1; D gene ambiguous. The CDR3 spans 13 residues. Germline CDR1 and CDR2: SEHNR and FQNEAQ (reference sequence). CDR3 nucleotides: TGTGCCAACAGCCTATGGGGTAGCACTGAAGCTTTCTTT. As protein: CANSLWGSTEAFF. The full variable domain, in which reference TRBV7-9 and TRBJ1-1 provide the parts outside the CDR3, is DTGVSQNPRHKITKRGQNVTFRCDPISEHNRLYWYRQTLGQGPEFLTYFQNEAQLEKSRLLSDRFSAERPKGSFSTLEIQRTEQGDSAMYLCANSLWGSTEAFFGQGTRLTVV.

As to this clonotype: A read error is possible here, since a much larger clone lies one base away. The chain employs TRBV7-8 and TRBJ1-4; D is perhaps TRBD1 (5 bases). The CDR3 runs to 16 residues. The germline V gene has CDR1 SGHVS and CDR2 FQNEAQ. CDR3 protein: CACSLGAGPRNEKLFF. The CDR3 nucleotides read TGTGCCTGCAGCTTAGGGGCCGGGCCGCGTAATGAAAAACTGTTTTTT.

A note on this clonotype: One junction end disagrees with the germline gene, perhaps due to a read error. The gene calls are TRBV4-1 and TRBJ2-5; 8 nucleotides align to TRBD2. Germline CDR1 and CDR2: MGHRA and YSYEKL. The CDR3 consists of 17 residues. DNA for the CDR3: TGCACCAGCAGCCAAGAAATCGGGAGGGTTGGTTTTGAGACCCAGTACTTC. Its translation is CTSSQEIGRVGFETQYF.

In the case of this clonotype: This clone may be a read error of a much larger clone one base away. This chain uses TRBV28 with TRBJ1-6, with D possibly being TRBD1 (5 bases). Trimming left V 8 bases short and J 7 bases short, with 12 bases between. The germline V gene encodes CDR1 MDHEN and CDR2 SYDVKM. CDR3 length: 13 residues. CDR3 nucleotide sequence: TGTGCCAGCGGCAACAGGAGAAATTCACCCCTCCACTTT. This translates into CASGNRRNSPLHF. The entire variable domain, with the rest obtained from reference TRBV28 and TRBJ1-6, is as follows: DVKVTQSSRYLVKRTGEKVFLECVQDMDHENMFWYRQDPGLGLRLIYFSYDVKMKEKGDIPEGYSVSREKKERFSLILESASTNQTSMYLCASGNRRNSPLHFGNGTRLTVT.

Worth noting for this clonotype: The junction differs from germline at one of its ends, possibly a read error. The chain couples TRBV6-1 to TRBJ2-3; 7 nucleotides line up with TRBD1. The germline V gene encodes CDR1 MNHNS and CDR2 SASEGT. The CDR3 spans 14 residues. DNA for the CDR3: TGTGCTAGCAGCCTGACAGGGTGCACAGATATGCAGTATTTT. It encodes CASSLTGCTDMQYF.

Ten or more counts support this clonotype. The rearrangement uses TRBV5-5 and TRBJ1-2; the D is unclear. CDR1 SGHKS and CDR2 YYEKEE come from the germline V gene (reference sequence). The V and J ends lost 5 bases and 0 bases respectively, with 14 bases between them. The CDR3 loop spans 15 amino acids. Written as DNA, the CDR3 is TGTGCCAGCAGTCTGTCCCCCTCGGCTAACTATGGCTACACCTTC. Translation: CASSLSPSANYGYTF.

The chain has TRBV7-8 and TRBJ2-5; maybe TRBD2 (5 bases). CDR1 is SGHVS, CDR2 FQNEAQ, per germline. The CDR3 covers 15 residues. Trimming took 3 bases from V and 3 from J, leaving 14 bases between them. The CDR3 region has the DNA TGTGCCAGCAGCTTTACTGGCGGACTTAAAGAGACCCAGTACTTC. It yields the protein CASSFTGGLKETQYF.

The chain joins TRBV28 to TRBJ1-1, with D maybe TRBD1 (5 bases). V was clipped by 2 bases and J by 5 bases, with 18 bases between them. The CDR3 spans 16 residues. Germline loops: CDR1 MDHEN, CDR2 SYDVKM. CDR3 protein: CASSLIPLVRETEAFF. CDR3 nucleotides: TGTGCCAGCAGTTTAATCCCTCTGGTCAGGGAAACTGAAGCTTTCTTT. Filled out from reference TRBV28 and TRBJ1-1, the complete variable domain reads DVKVTQSSRYLVKRTGEKVFLECVQDMDHENMFWYRQDPGLGLRLIYFSYDVKMKEKGDIPEGYSVSREKKERFSLILESASTNQTSMYLCASSLIPLVRETEAFFGQGTRLTVV.

The CDR3 protein is CASSHNQPGLADGEQYF. Written as DNA, the CDR3 is TGTGCCAGCAGCCACAACCAGCCGGGACTTGCGGACGGGGAGCAGTACTTC. The chain joins TRBV11-2 to TRBJ2-7; possibly TRBD2 for D (6 bases). V gave up 5 bases and J gave up 7 bases, with 27 bases separating them. Germline CDR1 is SGHAT and CDR2 is FQNNGV. The CDR3 consists of 17 residues.

Remarks on this clonotype: One end of the junction varies from germline; a read error may be responsible. The CDR3 sequence is CASSLLGGLSGANVLTF. In DNA form, the CDR3 reads TGTGCCAGCAGCTTACTGGGGGGACTAAGTGGGGCCAACGTCCTGACGTTC. This sequence joins TRBV13 and TRBJ2-6, with 7 positions matching TRBD2. The CDR3 totals 17 residues. Germline lookup yields CDR1 PRHDT and CDR2 FYEKMQ (reference sequence).

A note on this clonotype: The junction departs from the called germline gene at one end, perhaps through a read error. The rearrangement links TRBV4-1 to TRBJ2-2; TRBD1 matches 8 bases. The CDR3 runs to 13 residues. The germline gives CDR1 MGHRA, CDR2 YSYEKL. For the CDR3, the DNA is TGCACCAGCAGCAGACAGGGGACCGGGGAGCTGTTTTTT. Amino acid sequence: CTSSRQGTGELFF.

Concerning this clonotype itself: Its ends do not fully match the called genes, so a read error is possible. The chain is built from TRBV5-6 and TRBJ2-1; D not resolved. The CDR3 length is 13 residues. Germline lookup yields CDR1 SGHDT and CDR2 YYEEEE. CDR3 in amino acids: CANSLRVTNEQFF. The CDR3 DNA follows: TGTGCCAACAGCTTACGGGTAACCAATGAGCAGTTCTTC.

A single count supports this clonotype. The conserved closing phenylalanine or tryptophan is absent in this CDR3, likely reflecting a read error. CDR3: CASREAGPAFL. In DNA form, the CDR3 reads TGTGCCAGCAGGGAGGCGGGACCCGCTTTCCTT. This chain uses TRBV6-1 with TRBJ1-1; possibly TRBD1 for D (5 bases). The CDR3 loop spans 11 amino acids. The germline CDR1 and CDR2 sequences are MNHNS and SASEGT. V lost 6 bases, J lost 11 bases, and 13 bases lay in between.

A remark on this clonotype: A read error may produce the germline difference seen at one junction end. The rearrangement joins TRBV28 to TRBJ2-2, with TRBD2 identical over 7 bases. This CDR3 is 15 amino acids long. The germline CDR1 and CDR2 sequences are MDHEN and SYDVKM. CDR3 residues: CDSSPGGGYTGELLF. As DNA, the CDR3 is TGTGACAGCAGCCCGGGGGGAGGGTACACCGGGGAGCTGCTTTTT.

With regard to this clonotype: A junction boundary mismatches the germline segment, possibly from a read error. The J gene is TRBJ2-7, the V gene TRBV18; either TRBD1 or TRBD2 may supply D (5 bases each). The germline gives CDR1 KGHSH, CDR2 LQKENI. This CDR3 region has 14 residues. The CDR3 reads CVSSPEGIPYEQYF. For the CDR3, the DNA is TGTGTCAGCTCACCAGAGGGGATTCCCTACGAGCAGTACTTC.

In this sample, this clonotype turned up a few times. The chain carries TRBV28 and TRBJ2-1; 7 bases line up with TRBD2. CDR1 is MDHEN and CDR2 is SYDVKM in the germline V gene. The length of the CDR3 is 18 residues. V shed 5 bases, J shed 4 bases, and the junction held 17 bases outside the gene matches. The CDR3 protein is CASSAPPWSTGRYNEQFF. CDR3 sequence (DNA): TGTGCCAGCAGTGCCCCCCCCTGGTCTACCGGGAGGTACAATGAGCAGTTCTTC.

The chain is built from TRBV7-8 and TRBJ2-7; tentatively, D is TRBD1 or TRBD2 (5 bases each). Germline V gene data show CDR1 as SGHVS and CDR2 as FQNEAQ. The CDR3 covers 14 residues. The germline V and J ends were trimmed by 3 bases and 6 bases, with 15 bases remaining between them. CDR3 nucleotides: TGTGCCAGCAGCTTGTCCATCCGGGACGCCGAGCAGTACTTC. It translates to CASSLSIRDAEQYF.

Worth noting for this clonotype: A read error may account for a junction end that differs from germline. CDR3 nucleotide sequence: TGTGCCAGCAGTGAAGCGGACGCAGGGTCCTATGTCTACACCTTC. It is translated as CASSEADAGSYVYTF. The chain links TRBV6-1 to TRBJ1-2, with D perhaps matching TRBD1 (5 bases). CDR1 and CDR2 from the germline V gene are MNHNS and SASEGT. This CDR3 is built from 15 residues.